This entry features one T cell receptor (beta chain) sequence. As yet, its antigen is unknown. All donors were healthy, and all were Caucasian. This sample was taken from a study of identical twins. Study-wide findings and caveats: Cord blood beta clonotypes present at high abundance carried fewer insertions; no such pattern appeared in memory repertoires. Donors were not followed over many years; analysis was cross-sectional.

TCRdb fed the 5' RACE reads into MiXCR, producing one record per CDR3 protein. The sample yields 500,000 to 550,000 distinct CDR3 sequences, approximately 20% seen once. These records were also assigned to another study, of yellow fever vaccine responses in identical twins. This second report adds: Twins reportedly had a vaccine T cell response that seemed partly convergent, partly personalized.

Specimen: CD4+ T cells sorted from blood. This sequence was found in a woman under 30 in good health.

CDR3 DNA sequence: TGTGCCATCAGGGAGGCGGACCCCTACGAGCAGTACTTC. It specifies CAIREADPYEQYF. The chain carries TRBV10-3 and TRBJ2-7; D perhaps matches TRBD2 (5 bases). This CDR3 is 13 amino acids long. The V and J ends lost 6 bases and 2 bases respectively, with 11 bases between them. CDR1 is ENHRY, CDR2 SYGVKD, per germline.